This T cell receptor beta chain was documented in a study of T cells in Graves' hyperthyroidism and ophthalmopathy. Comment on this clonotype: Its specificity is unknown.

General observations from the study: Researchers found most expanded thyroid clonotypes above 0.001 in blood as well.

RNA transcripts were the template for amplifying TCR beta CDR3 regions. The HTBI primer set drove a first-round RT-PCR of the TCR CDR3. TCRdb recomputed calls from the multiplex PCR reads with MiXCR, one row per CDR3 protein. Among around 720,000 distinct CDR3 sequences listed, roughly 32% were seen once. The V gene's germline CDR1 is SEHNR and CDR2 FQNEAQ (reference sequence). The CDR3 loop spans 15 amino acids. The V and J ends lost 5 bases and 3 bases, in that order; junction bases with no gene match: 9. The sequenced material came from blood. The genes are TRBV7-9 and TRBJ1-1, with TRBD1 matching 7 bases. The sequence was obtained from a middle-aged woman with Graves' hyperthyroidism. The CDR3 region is CASSPMTGLDTEAFF. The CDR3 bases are TGTGCCAGCAGCCCGATGACAGGGTTGGACACTGAAGCTTTCTTT.